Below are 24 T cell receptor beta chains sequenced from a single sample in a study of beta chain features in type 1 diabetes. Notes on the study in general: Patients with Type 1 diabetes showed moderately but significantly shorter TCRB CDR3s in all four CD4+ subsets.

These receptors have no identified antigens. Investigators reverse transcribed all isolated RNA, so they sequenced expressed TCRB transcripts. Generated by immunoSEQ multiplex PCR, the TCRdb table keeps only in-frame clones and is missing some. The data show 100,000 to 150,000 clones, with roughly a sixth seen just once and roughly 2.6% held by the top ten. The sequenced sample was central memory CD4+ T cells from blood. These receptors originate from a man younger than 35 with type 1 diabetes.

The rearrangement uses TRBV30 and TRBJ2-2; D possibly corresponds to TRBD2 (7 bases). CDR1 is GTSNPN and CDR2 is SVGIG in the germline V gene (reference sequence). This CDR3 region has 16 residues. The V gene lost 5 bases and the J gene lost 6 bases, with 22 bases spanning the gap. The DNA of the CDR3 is TGTGCCTGGCCCCCTGGAGGGGGAGGGCCTGCCGGGGAGCTGTTTTTT. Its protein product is CAWPPGGGGPAGELFF.

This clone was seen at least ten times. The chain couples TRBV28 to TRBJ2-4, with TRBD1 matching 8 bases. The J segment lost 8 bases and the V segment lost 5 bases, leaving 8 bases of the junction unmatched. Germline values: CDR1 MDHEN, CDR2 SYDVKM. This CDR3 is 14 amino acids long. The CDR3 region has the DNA TGTGCCAGCAGTCCACCGGGACAGGCTCACATTCAGTACTTC. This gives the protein CASSPPGQAHIQYF.

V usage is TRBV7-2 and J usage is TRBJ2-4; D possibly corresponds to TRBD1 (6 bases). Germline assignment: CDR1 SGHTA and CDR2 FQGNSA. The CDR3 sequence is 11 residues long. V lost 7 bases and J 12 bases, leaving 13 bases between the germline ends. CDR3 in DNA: TGTGCCAGCACCCTATGGGGGCCTCAGTACTTC. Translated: CASTLWGPQYF. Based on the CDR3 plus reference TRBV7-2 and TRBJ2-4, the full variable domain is GAGVSQSPSNKVTEKGKDVELRCDPISGHTALYWYRQSLGQGLEFLIYFQGNSAPDKSGLPSDRFSAERTGGSVSTLTIQRTQQEDSAVYLCASTLWGPQYFGAGTRLSVL.

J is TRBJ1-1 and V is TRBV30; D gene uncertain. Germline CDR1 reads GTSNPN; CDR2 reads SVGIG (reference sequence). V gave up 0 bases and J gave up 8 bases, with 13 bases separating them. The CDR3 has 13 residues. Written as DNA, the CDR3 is TGTGCCTGGAGTGTACTTAGGGAGCTCGAAGCTTTCTTT. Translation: CAWSVLRELEAFF.

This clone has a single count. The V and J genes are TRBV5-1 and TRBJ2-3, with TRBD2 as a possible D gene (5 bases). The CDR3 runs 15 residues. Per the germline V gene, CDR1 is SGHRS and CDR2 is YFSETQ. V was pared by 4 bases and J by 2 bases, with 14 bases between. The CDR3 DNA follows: TGCGCCAGCAGCCCGAGGTCGGACTCCACAGATACGCAGTATTTT. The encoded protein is CASSPRSDSTDTQYF.

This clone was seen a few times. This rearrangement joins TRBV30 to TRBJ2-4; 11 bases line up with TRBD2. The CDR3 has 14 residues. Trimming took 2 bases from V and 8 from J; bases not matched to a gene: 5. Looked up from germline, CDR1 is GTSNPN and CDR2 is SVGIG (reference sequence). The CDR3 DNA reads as TGTGCCTGGAGTACTAGCGGGAGCGGGGACATTCAGTACTTC. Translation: CAWSTSGSGDIQYF.

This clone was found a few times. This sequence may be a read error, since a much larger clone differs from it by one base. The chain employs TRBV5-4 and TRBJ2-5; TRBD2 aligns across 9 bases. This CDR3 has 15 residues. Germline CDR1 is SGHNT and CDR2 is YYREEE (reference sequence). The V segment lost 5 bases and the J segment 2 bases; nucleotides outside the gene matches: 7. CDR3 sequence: CASSYSGRPQETQYF. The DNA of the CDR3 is TGTGCCAGCAGTTACAGCGGGAGGCCACAAGAGACCCAGTACTTC.

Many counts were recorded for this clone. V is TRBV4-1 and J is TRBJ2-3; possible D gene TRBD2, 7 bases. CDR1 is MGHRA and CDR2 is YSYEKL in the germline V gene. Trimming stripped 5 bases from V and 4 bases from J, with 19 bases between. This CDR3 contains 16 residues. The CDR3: CASSSAGAGVADTQYF. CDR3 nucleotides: TGCGCCAGCAGCAGCGCGGGGGCCGGGGTGGCAGATACGCAGTATTTT.

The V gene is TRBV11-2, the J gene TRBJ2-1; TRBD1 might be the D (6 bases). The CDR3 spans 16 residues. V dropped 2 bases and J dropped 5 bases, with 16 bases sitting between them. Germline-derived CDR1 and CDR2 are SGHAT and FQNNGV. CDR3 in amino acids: CASSLIDLEGDNEQFF. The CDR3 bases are TGTGCCAGCAGCTTAATAGATCTCGAGGGGGACAATGAGCAGTTCTTC.

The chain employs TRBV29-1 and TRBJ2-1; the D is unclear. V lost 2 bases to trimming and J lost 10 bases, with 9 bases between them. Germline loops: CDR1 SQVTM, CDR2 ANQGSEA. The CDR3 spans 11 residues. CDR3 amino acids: CSVEMKVEQFF. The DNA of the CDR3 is TGCAGCGTTGAAATGAAGGTCGAGCAGTTCTTC.

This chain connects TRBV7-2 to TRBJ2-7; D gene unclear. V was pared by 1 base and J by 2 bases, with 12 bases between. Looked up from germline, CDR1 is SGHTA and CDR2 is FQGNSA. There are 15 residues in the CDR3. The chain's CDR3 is CASSLDGPRTYEQYF. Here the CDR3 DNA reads TGTGCCAGCAGCTTAGATGGGCCGAGAACCTACGAGCAGTACTTC.

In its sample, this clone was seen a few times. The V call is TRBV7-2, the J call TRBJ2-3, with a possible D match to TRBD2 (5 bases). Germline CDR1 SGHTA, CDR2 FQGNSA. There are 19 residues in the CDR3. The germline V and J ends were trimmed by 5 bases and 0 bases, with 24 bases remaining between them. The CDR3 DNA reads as TGTGCCAGCAGCCTTAGTAGGAGCGACGGCAGGACTAGCACAGATACGCAGTATTTT. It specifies CASSLSRSDGRTSTDTQYF.

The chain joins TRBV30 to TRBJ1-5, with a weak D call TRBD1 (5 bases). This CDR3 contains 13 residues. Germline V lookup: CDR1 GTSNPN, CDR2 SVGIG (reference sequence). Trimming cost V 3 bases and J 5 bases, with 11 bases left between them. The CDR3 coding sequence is TGTGCCTGGAGCTTGGACACCTATCAGCCCCAGCATTTT. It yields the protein CAWSLDTYQPQHF.

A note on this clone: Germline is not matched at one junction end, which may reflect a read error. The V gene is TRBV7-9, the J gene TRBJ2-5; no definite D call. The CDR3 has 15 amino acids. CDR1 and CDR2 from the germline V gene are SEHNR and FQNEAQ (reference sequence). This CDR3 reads CASSPPVWDQGTQYF. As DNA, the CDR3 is TGTGCCAGCAGCCCCCCTGTCTGGGATCAAGGGACCCAGTACTTC.

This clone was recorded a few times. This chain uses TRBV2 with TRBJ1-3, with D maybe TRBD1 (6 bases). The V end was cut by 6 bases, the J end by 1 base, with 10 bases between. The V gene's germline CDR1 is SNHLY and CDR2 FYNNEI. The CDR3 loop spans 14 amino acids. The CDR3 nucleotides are TGTGCCAGCAGGACAGGACAATCTGGAAACACCATATATTTT. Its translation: CASRTGQSGNTIYF.

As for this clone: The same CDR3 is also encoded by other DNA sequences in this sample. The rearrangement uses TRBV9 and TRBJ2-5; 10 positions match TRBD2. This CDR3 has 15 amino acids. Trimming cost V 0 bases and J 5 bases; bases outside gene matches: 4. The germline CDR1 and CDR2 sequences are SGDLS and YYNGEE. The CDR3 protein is CASSVGTSGVETQYF. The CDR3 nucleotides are TGTGCCAGCAGCGTAGGTACTAGCGGGGTTGAGACCCAGTACTTC. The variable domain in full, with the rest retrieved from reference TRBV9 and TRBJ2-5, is DSGVTQTPKHLITATGQRVTLRCSPRSGDLSVYWYQQSLDQGLQFLIQYYNGEERAKGNILERFSAQQFPDLHSELNLSSLELGDSALYFCASSVGTSGVETQYFGPGTRLLVL.

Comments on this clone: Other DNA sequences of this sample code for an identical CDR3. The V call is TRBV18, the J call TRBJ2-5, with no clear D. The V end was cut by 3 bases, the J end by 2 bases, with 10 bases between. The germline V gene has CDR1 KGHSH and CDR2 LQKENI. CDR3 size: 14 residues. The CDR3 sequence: CASSPAGTQETQYF. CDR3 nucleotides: TGTGCCAGCTCACCGGCAGGCACACAAGAGACCCAGTACTTC.

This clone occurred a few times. The CDR3 DNA follows: TGTGCCAGCAGCGGAACCGGGACTACTTACAATGAGCAGTTCTTC. Translated: CASSGTGTTYNEQFF. The chain combines TRBV11-2 with TRBJ2-1; 7 positions match TRBD2. V dropped 5 bases and J dropped 4; count of bases not matched to a gene: 8. This CDR3 is built from 15 residues. Germline V gene sequence: CDR1 SGHAT, CDR2 FQNNGV.

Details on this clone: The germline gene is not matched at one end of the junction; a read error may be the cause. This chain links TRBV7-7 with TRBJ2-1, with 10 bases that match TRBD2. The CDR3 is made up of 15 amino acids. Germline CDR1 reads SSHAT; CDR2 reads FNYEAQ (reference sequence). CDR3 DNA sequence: TGTGCTAGCAGCTTTAGGCTAGCGGGAGAGAATGAGCAGTTCTTC. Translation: CASSFRLAGENEQFF. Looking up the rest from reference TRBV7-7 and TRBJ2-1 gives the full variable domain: GAGVSQSPRYKVTKRGQDVTLRCDPISSHATLYWYQQALGQGPEFLTYFNYEAQPDKSGLPSDRFSAERPEGSISTLTIQRTEQRDSAMYRCASSFRLAGENEQFFGPGTRLTVL.

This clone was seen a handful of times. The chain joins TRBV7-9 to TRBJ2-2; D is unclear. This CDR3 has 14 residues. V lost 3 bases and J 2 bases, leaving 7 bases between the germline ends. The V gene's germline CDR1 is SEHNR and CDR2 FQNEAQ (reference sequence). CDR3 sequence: CASSLDRNTGELFF. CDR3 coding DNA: TGTGCCAGCAGCTTGGATCGAAACACCGGGGAGCTGTTTTTT.

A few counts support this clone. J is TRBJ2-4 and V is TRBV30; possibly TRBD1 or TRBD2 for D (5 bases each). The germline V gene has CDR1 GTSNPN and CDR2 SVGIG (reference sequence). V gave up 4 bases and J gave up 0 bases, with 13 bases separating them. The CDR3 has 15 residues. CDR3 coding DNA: TGTGCCTGGACCAGAGGGACCTTAGCCAAAAACATTCAGTACTTC. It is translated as CAWTRGTLAKNIQYF.

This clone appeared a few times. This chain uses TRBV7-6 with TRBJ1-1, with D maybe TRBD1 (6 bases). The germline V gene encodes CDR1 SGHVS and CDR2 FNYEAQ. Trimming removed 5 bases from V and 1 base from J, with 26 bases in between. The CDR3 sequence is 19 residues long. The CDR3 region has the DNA TGTGCCAGCAGCCCACTCAGTTTTTTGGGGGCTAACTCGAACACTGAAGCTTTCTTT. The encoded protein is CASSPLSFLGANSNTEAFF.

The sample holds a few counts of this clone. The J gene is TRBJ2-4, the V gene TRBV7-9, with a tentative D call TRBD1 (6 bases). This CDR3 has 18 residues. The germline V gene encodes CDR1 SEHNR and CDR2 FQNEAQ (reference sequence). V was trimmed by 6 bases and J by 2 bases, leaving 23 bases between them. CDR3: CASSLGQGRLLTKNIQYF. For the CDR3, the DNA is TGTGCCAGCAGTCTTGGGCAGGGGCGCCTTTTGACCAAAAACATTCAGTACTTC.

The CDR3 DNA reads TGTGCCAGCAGCGTAGAGGGGGCCGGGGAGCTGTTTTTT. Its protein product is CASSVEGAGELFF. The rearrangement links TRBV9 to TRBJ2-2; TRBD1 is a possible D gene (6 bases). The CDR3 spans 13 residues. V was trimmed by 0 bases and J by 6 bases, leaving 6 bases between them. Germline V CDR1 and CDR2: SGDLS, YYNGEE.